The rows below give T cell receptor beta chains drawn from one sample of a study of T cell responses to AZD1222 COVID-19 vaccine. Assay used: immunoSEQ multiplex PCR; TCRdb lists only in-frame clones, some missing. The repertoire holds approximately 130,000 clones, about 93% seen once, with 0.91% in the top ten. Sequences were derived from peripheral blood, sampled on day 0 of AZD1222 vaccination. These receptors all come from an adult in good health. The CDR3 runs from the conserved cysteine through the conserved F or W. Each record gives: V gene, J gene, CDR3 protein.

v_call: TRBV6-1
j_call: TRBJ2-7
cdr3_aa: CASSEGQGGPYEQYF

v_call: TRBV6-1
j_call: TRBJ1-2
cdr3_aa: CASSDYRRVYGYTF

v_call: TRBV7-2
j_call: TRBJ2-5
cdr3_aa: CASSSELAGARETQYF

v_call: TRBV18
j_call: TRBJ1-4
cdr3_aa: CASSPPGRPEKLFF

v_call: TRBV7-9
j_call: TRBJ1-2
cdr3_aa: CASSSGQHGYTF

v_call: TRBV4-1
j_call: TRBJ1-2
cdr3_aa: CASSQVLGQGHSGGYGYTF

v_call: TRBV7-9
j_call: TRBJ1-3
cdr3_aa: CASTLQGGRLSGNTIYF

v_call: TRBV6-5
j_call: TRBJ1-1
cdr3_aa: CASRLTADTEAFF

v_call: TRBV5-1
j_call: TRBJ1-1
cdr3_aa: CASRYRTVNTEAFF

v_call: TRBV20-1
j_call: TRBJ1-4
cdr3_aa: CSARGGEKLFF

v_call: TRBV5-1
j_call: TRBJ1-1
cdr3_aa: CASSLSEGPEAFF

v_call: TRBV12-3/TRBV12-4
j_call: TRBJ1-1
cdr3_aa: CASSLVLNTEAFF

v_call: TRBV29-1
j_call: TRBJ1-2
cdr3_aa: CSVVGARGWGGYTF

v_call: TRBV7-9
j_call: TRBJ1-2
cdr3_aa: CASSLAGKGGYTF

v_call: TRBV14
j_call: TRBJ2-1
cdr3_aa: CASSQDWSPFDEQFF

v_call: TRBV6-5
j_call: TRBJ2-7
cdr3_aa: CASSYGGADNEQYF

v_call: TRBV5-6
j_call: TRBJ1-1
cdr3_aa: CASSYRDREAFF

v_call: TRBV7-2
j_call: TRBJ2-1
cdr3_aa: CASSLAGGNNEQFF

v_call: TRBV3-1/TRBV3-2
j_call: TRBJ1-1
cdr3_aa: CASSQGLLAEAFF

v_call: TRBV11-2
j_call: TRBJ1-2
cdr3_aa: CASSVRTANYGYTF

v_call: TRBV6-1
j_call: TRBJ1-2
cdr3_aa: CASSELTGTYGYTF

v_call: TRBV7-9
j_call: TRBJ2-5
cdr3_aa: CASSFDDETQYF

v_call: TRBV19
j_call: TRBJ2-1
cdr3_aa: CASSMGGGHNEQFF

v_call: TRBV5-1
j_call: TRBJ1-2
cdr3_aa: CASSAGTGNGYTF

v_call: TRBV5-4
j_call: TRBJ1-2
cdr3_aa: CASSLFRAHGYTF

v_call: TRBV2
j_call: TRBJ1-5
cdr3_aa: CASKGTSPDQPQHF

v_call: TRBV9
j_call: TRBJ2-3
cdr3_aa: CASSVEERGTDTQYF

v_call: TRBV4-2
j_call: TRBJ2-7
cdr3_aa: CASSQHYEQYF

v_call: TRBV7-6
j_call: TRBJ1-4
cdr3_aa: CASSPALTPTNEKLFF

v_call: TRBV3-1/TRBV3-2
j_call: TRBJ2-7
cdr3_aa: CASSHPGEGTEQYF

v_call: TRBV10-3
j_call: TRBJ1-1
cdr3_aa: CAISESPGRGETEAFF

v_call: TRBV18
j_call: TRBJ1-6
cdr3_aa: CASSPQHSPLHF

v_call: TRBV20-1
j_call: TRBJ1-1
cdr3_aa: CSASDNTEAFF

v_call: TRBV5-4
j_call: TRBJ1-1
cdr3_aa: CASSMTGSTEAFF

v_call: TRBV3-1/TRBV3-2
j_call: TRBJ1-1
cdr3_aa: CASSQDRDYNTEAFF

v_call: TRBV9
j_call: TRBJ1-3
cdr3_aa: CASSVGSSGNTIYF

v_call: TRBV21-1
j_call: TRBJ1-1
cdr3_aa: CASSKFWGCSGQNTEAFF

v_call: TRBV7-8
j_call: TRBJ2-1
cdr3_aa: CASSPAGDRSYNEQFF

v_call: TRBV6-5
j_call: TRBJ1-1
cdr3_aa: CASSPYRTADTEAFF

v_call: TRBV19
j_call: TRBJ1-4
cdr3_aa: CASSIGLTGREKLFF

v_call: TRBV7-6
j_call: TRBJ1-6
cdr3_aa: CASSSFPRGQGIGSPLHF

v_call: TRBV3-1/TRBV3-2
j_call: TRBJ1-6
cdr3_aa: CASSQGASSPLHF

v_call: TRBV10-3
j_call: TRBJ1-5
cdr3_aa: CAISESSGDQPQHF

v_call: TRBV20-1
j_call: TRBJ1-1
cdr3_aa: CSARSTEAFF

v_call: TRBV7-9
j_call: TRBJ2-3
cdr3_aa: CASSLGLNTQYF

v_call: TRBV6-5
j_call: TRBJ2-7
cdr3_aa: CASNPRQGASYEQYF

v_call: TRBV11-2
j_call: TRBJ2-7
cdr3_aa: CASSRPGERGYEQYF

v_call: TRBV10-3
j_call: TRBJ1-5
cdr3_aa: CAIGDREDQPQHF

v_call: TRBV5-5
j_call: TRBJ2-2
cdr3_aa: CASSLLGGALAGELFF

v_call: TRBV19
j_call: TRBJ1-6
cdr3_aa: CASSIDSRPEPFNSPLHF

v_call: TRBV14
j_call: TRBJ1-1
cdr3_aa: CASSPGQGFWENTEAFF

v_call: TRBV10-3
j_call: TRBJ2-1
cdr3_aa: CAISAPRSSSYNEQFF

v_call: TRBV11-1
j_call: TRBJ1-1
cdr3_aa: CASSYSTVEAFF

v_call: TRBV7-2
j_call: TRBJ2-1
cdr3_aa: CASSPRPGNEQFF

v_call: TRBV5-4
j_call: TRBJ1-4
cdr3_aa: CASSSGTSRSNEKLFF

v_call: TRBV27
j_call: TRBJ2-7
cdr3_aa: CASSLTQSYEQYF

v_call: TRBV29-1
j_call: TRBJ2-3
cdr3_aa: CSVEVGGTDTQYF